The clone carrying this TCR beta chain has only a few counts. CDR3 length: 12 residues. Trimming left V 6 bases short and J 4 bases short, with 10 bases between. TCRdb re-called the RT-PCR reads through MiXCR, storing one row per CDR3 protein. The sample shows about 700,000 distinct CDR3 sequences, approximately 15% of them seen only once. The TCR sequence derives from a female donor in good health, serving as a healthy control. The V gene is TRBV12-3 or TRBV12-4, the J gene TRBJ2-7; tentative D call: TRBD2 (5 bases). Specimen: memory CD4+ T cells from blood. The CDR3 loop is CASRMGAYEQYF. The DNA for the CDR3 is TGTGCCAGCAGAATGGGAGCGTACGAGCAGTACTTC.